This TCR beta chain is drawn from a study of PD-1 blockade in classical Hodgkin lymphoma. Study findings and constraints: The authors excluded patients who started nivolumab under 1 year after ASCT. Relative to healthy donors, newly diagnosed patients reportedly had lower baseline TCR diversity, which was reported as lower still in relapsed/refractory patients. With CD4+ cells, TCR diversity rose significantly by C4D1, but not with CD8+ cells.

Germline CDR1 is MNHEY and CDR2 is SVGAGI. V was pared by 2 bases and J by 6 bases, with 10 bases between. CDR3 length equals 13 residues. Method: immunoSEQ multiplex PCR; TCRdb's copy keeps in-frame clones and lacks some. This table holds around 92,000 clones, 83% found once. The time point is: cycle 4 day 1 (C4D1), after 6 weeks of nivolumab. No patient escaped relapse after autologous stem cell transplantation, and brentuximab vedotin exposure varied. Note on this clone: Its specificity is not known.

The receptor's source is a human donor with classical Hodgkin lymphoma. This chain links TRBV6-5 with TRBJ2-5; no clear D gene. The sample here was peripheral blood mononuclear cells (PBMCs), taken before the fourth cycle of nivolumab. CDR3 nucleotide sequence: TGTGCCAGCAGTTACGGCAGGCAGCAGACCCAGTACTTC. Its translation: CASSYGRQQTQYF.